This entry describes one TCR beta chain. The sample originates from a study of blood T cell repertoires in COVID-19. In the authors' workflow: The authors estimated nucleated cell counts from reference gene primer amplification. This table comes from immunoSEQ multiplex PCR, and its TCRdb copy is limited to in-frame clones, with some not included. The V and J calls and clone size come from that table; D and trimming were worked out from the DNA. Of 85,000 to 130,000 clones listed, approximately 91% are singletons. The receptor was isolated from a woman in her fifties or sixties with acute or convalescent COVID-19. The sequenced material came from peripheral blood.

This CDR3 is CASSQDSGLAKNIQYF. Here the CDR3 DNA reads TGTGCCAGCAGCCAAGATTCCGGACTAGCCAAAAACATTCAGTACTTC. The chain couples TRBV3-1 (or the pseudogene TRBV3-2) to TRBJ2-4; TRBD2 might be the D (5 bases). Per germline, CDR1 LGHDT and CDR2 YNNKEL (reference sequence). V lost 0 bases, J lost 0 bases, and 9 bases lay in between. CDR3 length: 16 residues.